This TCR beta chain originates from a study of cytomegalovirus exposure and HLA in healthy donors. Study-wide background: Drawn from HLA-typed donors, approximately 86 million unique TCRs were held in an early data release.

The CDR3 consists of 14 residues. Losses at the gene ends were 6 bases for V and 5 bases for J; bases not matched to a gene: 6. CDR1 SNHLY and CDR2 FYNNEI come from the germline V gene. With 60 Vbeta and 13 Jbeta primers, the PCR was carried out. The method was immunoSEQ multiplex PCR; TCRdb's version includes in-frame clones alone and lacks a portion of them. The table records roughly 140,000 clones, 70% to 85% of them present only once. Overall study results and limits: Reportedly, fewer N-insertions than the approximately 690-donor mean appeared in an Asian-associated ancestry cluster in a later analysis. There were 160 or so TCR beta chains listed as cytomegalovirus-associated. There was a cluster of highly shared sequence variants that was likely a sequencing artifact.

As for this clone: What it recognizes is unknown.

The chain joins TRBV2 to TRBJ2-7; 11 bases map to TRBD1. Sequenced: PBMCs. This sequence originates from a male donor in good health and CMV-seronegative. The CDR3 is CASRWTGGAHEQYF. The CDR3 bases are TGTGCCAGCAGATGGACAGGGGGCGCCCACGAGCAGTACTTC.